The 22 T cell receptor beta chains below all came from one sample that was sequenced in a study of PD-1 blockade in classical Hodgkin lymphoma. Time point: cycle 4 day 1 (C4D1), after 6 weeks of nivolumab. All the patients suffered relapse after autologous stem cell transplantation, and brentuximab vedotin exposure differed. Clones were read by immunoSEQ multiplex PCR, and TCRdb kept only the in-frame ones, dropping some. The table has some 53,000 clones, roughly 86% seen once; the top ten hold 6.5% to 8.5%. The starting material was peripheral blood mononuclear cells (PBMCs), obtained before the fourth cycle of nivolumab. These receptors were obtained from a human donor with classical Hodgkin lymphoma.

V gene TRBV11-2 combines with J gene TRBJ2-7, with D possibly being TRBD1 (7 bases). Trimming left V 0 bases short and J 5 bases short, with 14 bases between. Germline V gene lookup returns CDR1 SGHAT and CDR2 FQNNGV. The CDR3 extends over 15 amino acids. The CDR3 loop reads CASSLDRGASDEQYF. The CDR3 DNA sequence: TGTGCCAGCAGCTTAGACAGGGGGGCTAGCGACGAGCAGTACTTC.

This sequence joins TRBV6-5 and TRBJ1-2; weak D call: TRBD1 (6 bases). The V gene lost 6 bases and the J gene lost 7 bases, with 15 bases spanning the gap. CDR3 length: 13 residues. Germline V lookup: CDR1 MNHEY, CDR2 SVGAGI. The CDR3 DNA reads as TGTGCCAGCAGGCCTCCACAGGGAAGTGGCTACACCTTC. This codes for CASRPPQGSGYTF.

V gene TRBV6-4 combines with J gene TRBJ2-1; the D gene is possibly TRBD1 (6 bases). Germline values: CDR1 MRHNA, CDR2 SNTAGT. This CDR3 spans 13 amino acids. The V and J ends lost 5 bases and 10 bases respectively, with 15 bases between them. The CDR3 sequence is CASSLLPGTEQFF. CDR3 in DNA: TGTGCCAGCAGTCTTCTGCCCGGGACAGAGCAGTTCTTC.

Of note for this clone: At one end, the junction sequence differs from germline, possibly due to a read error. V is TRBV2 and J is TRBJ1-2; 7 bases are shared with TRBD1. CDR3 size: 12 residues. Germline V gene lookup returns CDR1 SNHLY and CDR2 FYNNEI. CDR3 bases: TGTGCCTGCAGGGGGAGCGACTATGGCTACACCTTC. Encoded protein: CACRGSDYGYTF.

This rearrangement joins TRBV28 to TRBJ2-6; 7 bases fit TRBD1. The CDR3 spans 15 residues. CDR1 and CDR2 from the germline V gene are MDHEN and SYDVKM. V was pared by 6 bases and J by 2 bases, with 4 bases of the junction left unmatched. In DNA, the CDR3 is TGTGCCAGCAGGGCCCAGGGGGCTGGGGCCAACGTCCTGACTTTC. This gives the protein CASRAQGAGANVLTF.

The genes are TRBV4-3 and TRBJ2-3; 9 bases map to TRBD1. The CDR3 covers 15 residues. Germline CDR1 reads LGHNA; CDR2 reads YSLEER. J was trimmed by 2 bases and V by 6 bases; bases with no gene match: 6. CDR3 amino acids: CASSFNRGPTDTQYF. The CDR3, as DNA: TGCGCCAGCAGTTTCAACAGGGGGCCCACAGATACGCAGTATTTT.

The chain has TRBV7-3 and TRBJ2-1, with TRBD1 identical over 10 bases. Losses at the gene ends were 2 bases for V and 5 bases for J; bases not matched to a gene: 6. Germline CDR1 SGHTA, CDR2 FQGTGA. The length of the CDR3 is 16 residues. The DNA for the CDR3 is TGTGCCAGCAGCTTATCTCCTGGACAGGGGGACAATGAGCAGTTCTTC. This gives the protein CASSLSPGQGDNEQFF. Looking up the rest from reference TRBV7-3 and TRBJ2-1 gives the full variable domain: GAGVSQTPSNKVTEKGKYVELRCDPISGHTALYWYRQSLGQGPEFLIYFQGTGAADDSGLPNDRFFAVRPEGSVSTLKIQRTERGDSAVYLCASSLSPGQGDNEQFFGPGTRLTVL.

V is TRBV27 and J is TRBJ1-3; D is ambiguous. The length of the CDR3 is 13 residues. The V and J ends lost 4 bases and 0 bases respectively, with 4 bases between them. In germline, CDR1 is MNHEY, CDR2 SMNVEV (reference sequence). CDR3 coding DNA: TGTGCCAGCAGTTCCTTCTCTGGAAACACCATATATTTT. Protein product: CASSSFSGNTIYF.

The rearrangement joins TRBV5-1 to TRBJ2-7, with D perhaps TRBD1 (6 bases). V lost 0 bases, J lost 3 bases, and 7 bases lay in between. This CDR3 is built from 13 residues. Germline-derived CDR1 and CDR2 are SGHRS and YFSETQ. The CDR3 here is CASSLAQGYEQYF. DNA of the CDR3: TGCGCCAGCAGCTTGGCACAGGGCTACGAGCAGTACTTC.

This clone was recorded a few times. Written as DNA, the CDR3 is TGTGCCAGAAGCTGGACGATAGGGTCCGACCTAGCCAAAAACATTCAGTACTTC. Its protein product is CARSWTIGSDLAKNIQYF. V usage is TRBV5-3 and J usage is TRBJ2-4, with D unclear. TRBV5-3 is an ORF for which the function is uncertain. Trimming shortened V by 3 bases and J by 0 bases, and 19 bases separated the two germline ends. The CDR3 spans 18 residues.

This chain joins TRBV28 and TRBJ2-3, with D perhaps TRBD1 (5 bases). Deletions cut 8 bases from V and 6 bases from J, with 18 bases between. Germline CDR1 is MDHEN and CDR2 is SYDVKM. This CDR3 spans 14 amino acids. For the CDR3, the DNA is TGTGCCAGCGCAAGGACACAACCTCCGGATACGCAGTATTTT. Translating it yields CASARTQPPDTQYF.

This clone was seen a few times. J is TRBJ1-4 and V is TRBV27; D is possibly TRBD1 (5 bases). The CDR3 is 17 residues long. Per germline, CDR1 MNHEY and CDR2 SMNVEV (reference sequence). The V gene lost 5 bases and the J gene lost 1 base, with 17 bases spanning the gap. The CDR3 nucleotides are TGTGCCAGCAGTACGTTGACAGAGCGAGTAACTAATGAAAAACTGTTTTTT. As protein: CASSTLTERVTNEKLFF.

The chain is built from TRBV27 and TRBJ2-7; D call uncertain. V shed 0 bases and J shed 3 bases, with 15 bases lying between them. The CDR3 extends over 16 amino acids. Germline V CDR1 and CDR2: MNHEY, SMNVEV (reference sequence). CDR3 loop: CASSLSEQIGFYEQYF. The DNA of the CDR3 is TGTGCCAGCAGTTTATCTGAACAAATAGGGTTCTACGAGCAGTACTTC.

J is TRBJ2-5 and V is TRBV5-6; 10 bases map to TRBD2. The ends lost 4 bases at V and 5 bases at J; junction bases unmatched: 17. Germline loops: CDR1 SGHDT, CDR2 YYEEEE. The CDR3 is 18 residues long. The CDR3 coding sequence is TGTGCCAGCAGCCCGCTGGTTGAGTTTGAGCGGGAGGGTGAGACCCAGTACTTC. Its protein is CASSPLVEFEREGETQYF.

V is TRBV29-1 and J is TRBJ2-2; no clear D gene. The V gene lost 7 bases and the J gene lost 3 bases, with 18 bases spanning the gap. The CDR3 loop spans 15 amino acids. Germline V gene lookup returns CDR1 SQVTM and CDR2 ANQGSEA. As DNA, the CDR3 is TGCAGCGCTTTGTCCGGACCCAGATACACCGGGGAGCTGTTTTTT. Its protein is CSALSGPRYTGELFF.

CDR3 amino acids: CASSQGTGTDTQYF. The CDR3 DNA reads TGCGCCAGCAGCCAAGGGACGGGAACAGATACGCAGTATTTT. The chain has TRBV5-1 and TRBJ2-3, with D perhaps TRBD1 or TRBD2 (5 bases each). Looked up from germline, CDR1 is SGHRS and CDR2 is YFSETQ. Between the trimmed V and J ends, which lost 4 bases and 3 bases, there was a span of 12 bases. This CDR3 is built from 14 residues.

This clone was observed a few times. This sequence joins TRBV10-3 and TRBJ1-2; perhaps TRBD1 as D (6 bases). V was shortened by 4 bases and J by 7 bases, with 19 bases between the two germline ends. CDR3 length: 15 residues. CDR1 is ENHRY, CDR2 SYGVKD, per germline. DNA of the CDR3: TGTGCCATCAGTGTAGACCCAGGGGCGGGTAGTGGCTACACCTTC. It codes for CAISVDPGAGSGYTF.

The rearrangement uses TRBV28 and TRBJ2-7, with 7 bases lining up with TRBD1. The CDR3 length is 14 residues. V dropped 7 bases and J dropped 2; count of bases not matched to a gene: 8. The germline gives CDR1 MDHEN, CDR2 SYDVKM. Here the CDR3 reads CASTMTGKTYEQYF. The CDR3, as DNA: TGTGCCAGCACAATGACAGGGAAAACCTACGAGCAGTACTTC.

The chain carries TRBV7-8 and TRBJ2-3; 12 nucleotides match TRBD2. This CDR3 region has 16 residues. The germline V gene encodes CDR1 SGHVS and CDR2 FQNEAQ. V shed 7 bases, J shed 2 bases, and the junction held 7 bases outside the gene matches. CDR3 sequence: CASTQLAGGSTDTQYF. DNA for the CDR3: TGTGCCAGCACCCAACTAGCGGGGGGATCCACAGATACGCAGTATTTT.

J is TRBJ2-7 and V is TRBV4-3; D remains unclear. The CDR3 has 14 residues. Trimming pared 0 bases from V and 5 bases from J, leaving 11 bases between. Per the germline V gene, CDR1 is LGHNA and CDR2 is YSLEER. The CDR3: CASSQDHKGHEQYF. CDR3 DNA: TGCGCCAGCAGCCAAGATCACAAAGGACACGAGCAGTACTTC.

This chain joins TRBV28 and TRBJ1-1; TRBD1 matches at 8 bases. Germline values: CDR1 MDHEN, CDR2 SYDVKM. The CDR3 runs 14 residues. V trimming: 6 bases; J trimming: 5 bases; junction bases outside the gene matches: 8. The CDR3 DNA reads TGTGCCAGCAGACCAACAGGGGGAGGAACTGAAGCTTTCTTT. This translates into CASRPTGGGTEAFF.

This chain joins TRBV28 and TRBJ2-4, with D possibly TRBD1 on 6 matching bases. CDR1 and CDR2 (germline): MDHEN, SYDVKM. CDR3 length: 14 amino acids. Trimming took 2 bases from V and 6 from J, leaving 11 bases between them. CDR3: CASSLQGPLNIQYF. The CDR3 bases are TGTGCCAGCAGTTTACAGGGGCCTCTAAACATTCAGTACTTC.